These 26 T cell receptor beta chains originate from one sample sequenced in a study of T cell changes during pregnancy in multiple sclerosis. Sequencing used immunoSEQ multiplex PCR; TCRdb keeps in-frame clones, though not all of them. The sample holds approximately 99,000 clones, about 94% seen once. Sample: peripheral blood, taken after pregnancy. The receptors derive from a female donor with multiple sclerosis, enrolled in a pregnancy study.

The V and J genes are TRBV5-5 and TRBJ2-2, with a weak D call TRBD2 (6 bases). The V end lost 4 bases, the J end lost 4 bases, and 20 bases lay between the germline ends. Germline CDR1 and CDR2: SGHKS and YYEKEE (reference sequence). The CDR3 is made up of 17 amino acids. This CDR3 is CASSPQGGGPGTGELFF. CDR3 bases: TGTGCCAGCAGCCCCCAAGGCGGAGGGCCAGGCACCGGGGAGCTGTTTTTT.

The genes are TRBV27 and TRBJ2-3, with D possibly TRBD2 on 5 matching bases. The CDR3 is 15 amino acids. V dropped 2 bases and J dropped 5 bases, with 14 bases sitting between them. The germline CDR1 and CDR2 sequences are MNHEY and SMNVEV (reference sequence). DNA for the CDR3: TGTGCCAGCAGTTTAACCGGGATCAACCAAGATACGCAGTATTTT. Protein product: CASSLTGINQDTQYF.

This sequence joins TRBV5-8 and TRBJ1-5, with 7 bases aligning to TRBD1. With V trimmed by 0 bases and J by 3 bases, 3 bases remained unmatched. CDR1 is SGHTS, CDR2 YDEGEE, per germline. CDR3 length: 15 amino acids. The CDR3 loop reads CASSLATGANQPQHF. The CDR3 coding sequence is TGTGCCAGCAGCTTGGCCACAGGGGCCAATCAGCCCCAGCATTTT.

CDR3 nucleotides: TGTGCCTGGAGTGCCCTCGGGGAGGGGGGGAAACGGGATGGCTACACCTTC. Protein: CAWSALGEGGKRDGYTF. The chain recombines TRBV30 with TRBJ1-2, with a possible D match to TRBD1 (6 bases). With 1 base removed from V and 6 bases from J, the gap between germline ends came to 24 bases. This CDR3 has 17 residues. Germline-derived CDR1 and CDR2 are GTSNPN and SVGIG (reference sequence).

This clone has just one count. The CDR3 region has the DNA TGTGCCAGCAGCGCCAGGACTAGCGGGGGGCCCTACGAGCAGTACTTC. Encoded protein: CASSARTSGGPYEQYF. The J gene is TRBJ2-7, the V gene TRBV11-1, with TRBD2 matching over 14 bases. With V trimmed by 5 bases and J by 2 bases, 5 bases remained unmatched. Per the germline V gene, CDR1 is SGHAT and CDR2 is FQDESV (reference sequence). The CDR3 consists of 16 residues. The whole variable domain, remainder taken from reference TRBV11-1 and TRBJ2-7, is EAEVAQSPRYKITEKSQAVAFWCDPISGHATLYWYRQILGQGPELLVQFQDESVVDDSQLPKDRFSAERLKGVDSTLKIQPAELGDSAMYLCASSARTSGGPYEQYFGPGTRLTVT.

The gene calls are TRBV2 and TRBJ2-2; D possibly corresponds to TRBD1 (6 bases). V gave up 6 bases and J gave up 5 bases, with 13 bases separating them. CDR1 is SNHLY and CDR2 is FYNNEI in the germline V gene. CDR3 length: 14 residues. The CDR3 loop is CASSTGRVTGELFF. In DNA, the CDR3 is TGTGCCAGCAGCACAGGGCGCGTTACCGGGGAGCTGTTTTTT.

The chain has TRBV4-2 and TRBJ2-6; 15 bases agree with TRBD2. The CDR3 has 22 amino acids. V dropped 0 bases and J dropped 4; count of bases not matched to a gene: 13. Germline CDR1 and CDR2: LGHNA and YNFKEQ. CDR3 amino acids: CASSQDLPGLAGGVGGANVLTF. As DNA, the CDR3 is TGTGCCAGCAGCCAAGACCTCCCAGGACTAGCGGGAGGGGTGGGCGGGGCCAACGTCCTGACTTTC.

The V call is TRBV7-2, the J call TRBJ1-1; D is possibly TRBD1 (5 bases). Trimming took off 3 bases at V and 0 bases at J, with 8 bases between the two ends. Germline CDR1 is SGHTA and CDR2 is FQGNSA. The CDR3 runs 14 residues. The DNA for the CDR3 is TGTGCCAGCAGCTTGTTACAGGTGAACACTGAAGCTTTCTTT. Amino acids: CASSLLQVNTEAFF.

V and J are TRBV5-1 and TRBJ2-7; 12 positions agree with TRBD2. This CDR3 has 15 amino acids. From germline, CDR1 is SGHRS and CDR2 YFSETQ. Unmatched junction bases numbered 3, after V lost 4 bases and J lost 1 base. The CDR3 is CASSTGLAGSYEQYF. In DNA, the CDR3 is TGCGCCAGCAGCACCGGACTAGCGGGGTCCTACGAGCAGTACTTC.

The chain recombines TRBV7-8 with TRBJ1-2, with D maybe TRBD1 (6 bases). The CDR3 extends over 17 amino acids. V lost 4 bases to trimming and J lost 6 bases, with 24 bases between them. From germline, CDR1 is SGHVS and CDR2 FQNEAQ. This CDR3 reads CASSSVTGNPNTNGYTF. The CDR3, as DNA: TGTGCCAGCAGCTCCGTGACAGGCAACCCTAACACCAATGGCTACACCTTC.

The chain combines TRBV11-2 with TRBJ2-3; TRBD2 might be the D (6 bases). Germline V lookup: CDR1 SGHAT, CDR2 FQNNGV. This CDR3 has 18 residues. Trimming stripped 3 bases from V and 2 bases from J, with 21 bases between. CDR3: CASSFRFRGGDDTDTQYF. Written as DNA, the CDR3 is TGTGCCAGCAGCTTTCGTTTCCGCGGCGGGGACGACACAGATACGCAGTATTTT.

CDR3 coding DNA: TGTGCCAGCAGCCCCAGGGGGGCTAACTATGGCTACACCTTC. This sequence encodes CASSPRGANYGYTF. The J gene is TRBJ1-2, the V gene TRBV5-6, with 7 bases identical to TRBD1. V shed 4 bases and J 0 bases; nucleotides not matched to a gene: 3. From germline, CDR1 is SGHDT and CDR2 YYEEEE. This CDR3 spans 14 amino acids.

This clone has only a few counts. The chain is built from TRBV30 and TRBJ1-1; D unresolved. V was clipped by 2 bases and J by 6 bases, with 13 bases between them. The CDR3 runs 13 residues. From germline, CDR1 is GTSNPN and CDR2 SVGIG (reference sequence). This CDR3 is CAWSLTRLAEAFF. CDR3 coding DNA: TGTGCCTGGAGTTTGACCAGGCTCGCTGAAGCTTTCTTT.

V gene TRBV28 combines with J gene TRBJ1-1, with D hard to call. Per the germline V gene, CDR1 is MDHEN and CDR2 is SYDVKM. Trimming cost V 8 bases and J 2 bases, with 12 bases left between them. The CDR3 loop spans 13 amino acids. DNA for the CDR3: TGTGCCAGCTACGGCCGGGTTAACACTGAAGCTTTCTTT. It specifies CASYGRVNTEAFF.

J is TRBJ1-3 and V is TRBV5-1; 9 bases fit TRBD1. The V and J ends lost 4 bases and 4 bases, in that order; junction bases with no gene match: 9. Germline-derived CDR1 and CDR2 are SGHRS and YFSETQ. This CDR3 contains 16 residues. The DNA of the CDR3 is TGCGCCAGCAGCAGGACCGGGACAGGGATGGGAAACACCATATATTTT. Translating it yields CASSRTGTGMGNTIYF.

The chain couples TRBV7-2 to TRBJ2-1; TRBD1 agrees at 10 bases. Per germline, CDR1 SGHTA and CDR2 FQGNSA. The CDR3 totals 16 residues. The V segment lost 3 bases and the J segment 9 bases; nucleotides outside the gene matches: 11. CDR3 coding DNA: TGTGCCAGCAGCTTGAATCCGACAGGGGGCCGGGGTGAGCAGTTCTTC. This codes for CASSLNPTGGRGEQFF.

This rearrangement joins TRBV5-1 to TRBJ2-1; 10 bases line up with TRBD2. The trim removed 2 bases at V and 0 bases at J, leaving 2 bases unmatched. This CDR3 spans 16 amino acids. Germline CDR1 reads SGHRS; CDR2 reads YFSETQ. This CDR3 is CASSFTSGTSYNEQFF. In nucleotides, the CDR3 is TGCGCCAGCAGCTTTACTAGCGGGACCTCCTACAATGAGCAGTTCTTC.

The rearrangement joins TRBV6-1 to TRBJ1-2; D uncertain. Germline CDR1 MNHNS, CDR2 SASEGT. V was clipped by 10 bases and J by 4 bases, with 16 bases between them. This CDR3 is 13 amino acids long. CDR3 region: CAIHVAPGYGYTF. CDR3 nucleotides: TGTGCCATCCACGTAGCCCCGGGCTATGGCTACACCTTC.

CDR3 residues: CASSPGTGEYTIYF. The DNA for the CDR3 is TGTGCCAGCAGCCCCGGGACAGGGGAATACACCATATATTTT. The chain is built from TRBV9 and TRBJ1-3, with 10 positions matching TRBD1. CDR3 size: 14 residues. With 4 bases clipped from V and 8 bases from J, the junction kept 6 bases outside the gene matches. The germline CDR1 and CDR2 sequences are SGDLS and YYNGEE.

The chain joins TRBV30 to TRBJ2-2; D unresolved. Germline V gene data show CDR1 as GTSNPN and CDR2 as SVGIG (reference sequence). The CDR3 runs to 15 residues. V dropped 1 base and J dropped 0 bases, with 9 bases sitting between them. CDR3 in DNA: TGTGCCTGGAGTGCAACGGGTCCGAACACCGGGGAGCTGTTTTTT. This gives the protein CAWSATGPNTGELFF.

The chain combines TRBV6-5 with TRBJ1-2; 7 bases line up with TRBD1. In germline, CDR1 is MNHEY, CDR2 SVGAGI. The CDR3 consists of 13 residues. The J segment lost 8 bases and the V segment lost 2 bases, leaving 5 bases of the junction unmatched. CDR3 sequence reads: CASSYEAGGGYTF. The DNA for the CDR3 is TGTGCCAGCAGTTACGAAGCAGGGGGAGGCTACACCTTC.

A word on this clone: A read error may account for a junction end that differs from germline. The chain couples TRBV28 to TRBJ2-1; tentatively, D is TRBD1 (5 bases). Germline V lookup: CDR1 MDHEN, CDR2 SYDVKM. This CDR3 is built from 13 residues. This chain's CDR3 is CASRPLAGPLDIF. CDR3 bases: TGTGCCAGCAGGCCACTGGCAGGGCCATTAGACATCTTC.

V gene TRBV5-6 combines with J gene TRBJ1-1; no firm D call. Trimming stripped 0 bases from V and 2 bases from J, with 14 bases between. CDR1 SGHDT and CDR2 YYEEEE come from the germline V gene. The CDR3 covers 16 residues. The CDR3 region has the DNA TGTGCCAGCAGCTTGGCGGGAGTGGGTTTCAACACTGAAGCTTTCTTT. It codes for CASSLAGVGFNTEAFF.

The chain employs TRBV27 and TRBJ2-3; perhaps TRBD2 as D (5 bases). The CDR3 is made up of 15 amino acids. Germline CDR1 is MNHEY and CDR2 is SMNVEV (reference sequence). V was pared by 3 bases and J by 3 bases, with 13 bases between. The DNA of the CDR3 is TGTGCCAGCAGTTTGCCGGGATCCCGAACAGATACGCAGTATTTT. This translates into CASSLPGSRTDTQYF.

The chain is built from TRBV4-1 and TRBJ2-7; perhaps TRBD1 as D (6 bases). Deletions cut 4 bases from V and 5 bases from J, with 18 bases between. The CDR3 length is 15 residues. Germline V gene lookup returns CDR1 MGHRA and CDR2 YSYEKL. CDR3 loop: CASSPDRQVFDEQYF. CDR3 nucleotides: TGCGCCAGCAGCCCCGACCGACAGGTTTTCGACGAGCAGTACTTC.

This rearrangement joins TRBV2 to TRBJ2-7; D unresolved. Germline loops: CDR1 SNHLY, CDR2 FYNNEI. Deletions cut 6 bases from V and 6 bases from J, with 9 bases between. The CDR3 extends over 11 amino acids. The CDR3: CASSAASEQYF. The CDR3 DNA is TGTGCCAGCAGCGCCGCGTCCGAGCAGTACTTC.